One sample yielded the 29 T cell receptor beta chains listed below, sequenced in a study of blood T cell repertoires in COVID-19. TCRdb keeps only in-frame clones here, not all; method: immunoSEQ multiplex PCR. The sample consists of fewer than 120,000 clones, approximately 68% of them appearing once. Sample: peripheral blood. The receptors come from a woman aged 55-75 years with acute or convalescent COVID-19.

The genes are TRBV9 and TRBJ1-1, with a weak D call TRBD1 (6 bases). The germline V and J ends were trimmed by 0 bases and 1 base, with 10 bases remaining between them. Germline-derived CDR1 and CDR2 are SGDLS and YYNGEE. The CDR3 runs 15 residues. CDR3 in amino acids: CASSVAPGQNTEAFF. In DNA form, the CDR3 reads TGTGCCAGCAGCGTAGCCCCGGGACAGAACACTGAAGCTTTCTTT.

This clone was observed a handful of times. J is TRBJ1-1 and V is TRBV3-1 (or the pseudogene TRBV3-2), with a tentative D call TRBD1 (6 bases). The ends were cut back, 4 bases at V and 7 bases at J, with 19 bases in the middle. Per the germline V gene, CDR1 is LGHDT and CDR2 is YNNKEL (reference sequence). The CDR3 length is 15 residues. CDR3 in DNA: TGTGCCAGCAGCCTCAAGTTAGGGGGGGCGGGTGAAGCTTTCTTT. Translation gives CASSLKLGGAGEAFF.

The genes are TRBV18 and TRBJ1-2; D is undetermined. V was shortened by 2 bases and J by 5 bases, with 9 bases between the two germline ends. The CDR3 has 13 residues. Germline lookup yields CDR1 KGHSH and CDR2 LQKENI. Written as DNA, the CDR3 is TGTGCCAGCTCACCAAAGGGCGGGTATGGCTACACCTTC. As protein: CASSPKGGYGYTF. The full variable domain, its missing parts supplied by reference TRBV18 and TRBJ1-2, is NAGVMQNPRHLVRRRGQEARLRCSPMKGHSHVYWYRQLPEEGLKFMVYLQKENIIDESGMPKERFSAEFPKEGPSILRIQQVVRGDSAAYFCASSPKGGYGYTFGSGTRLTVV.

The V call is TRBV28, the J call TRBJ1-1; TRBD1 is a possible D gene (5 bases). This CDR3 is built from 14 residues. The ends were cut back, 4 bases at V and 3 bases at J, with 12 bases in the middle. The germline V gene encodes CDR1 MDHEN and CDR2 SYDVKM. The CDR3 nucleotides are TGTGCCAGCAGTTATCAAGGACACTACACTGAAGCTTTCTTT. Protein product: CASSYQGHYTEAFF.

The V and J genes are TRBV6-5 and TRBJ1-3, with no clear D. The V end lost 7 bases, the J end lost 0 bases, and 4 bases lay between the germline ends. Germline V gene data show CDR1 as MNHEY and CDR2 as SVGAGI. CDR3 length: 12 amino acids. The chain's CDR3 is CASKSSGNTIYF. DNA for the CDR3: TGTGCCAGCAAGAGCTCTGGAAACACCATATATTTT.

This chain connects TRBV18 to TRBJ2-7; 7 bases align to TRBD1. The CDR3 runs to 15 residues. The V gene's germline CDR1 is KGHSH and CDR2 LQKENI. With V trimmed by 3 bases and J by 1 base, 6 bases remained unmatched. The chain's CDR3 is CASSPGSQGSYEQYF. The DNA for the CDR3 is TGTGCCAGCTCACCGGGCTCACAGGGGTCCTACGAGCAGTACTTC. Based on the CDR3 plus reference TRBV18 and TRBJ2-7, the full variable domain is NAGVMQNPRHLVRRRGQEARLRCSPMKGHSHVYWYRQLPEEGLKFMVYLQKENIIDESGMPKERFSAEFPKEGPSILRIQQVVRGDSAAYFCASSPGSQGSYEQYFGPGTRLTVT.

The chain combines TRBV7-9 with TRBJ2-2, with TRBD2 matching 7 bases. The CDR3 runs 18 residues. Germline loops: CDR1 SEHNR, CDR2 FQNEAQ (reference sequence). V lost 5 bases and J lost 0; bases outside the gene matches: 12. This chain's CDR3 is CASSTWAGGRANTGELFF. CDR3 bases: TGTGCCAGCAGCACATGGGCCGGCGGGAGAGCGAACACCGGGGAGCTGTTTTTT.

This clone was seen a single time. The chain is built from TRBV10-3 and TRBJ1-5; D is perhaps TRBD1 (5 bases). CDR3 length equals 13 residues. V lost 6 bases to trimming and J lost 5 bases, with 11 bases between them. Germline CDR1 ENHRY, CDR2 SYGVKD. The CDR3 here is CAISQGEDQPQHF. Written as DNA, the CDR3 is TGTGCCATCAGCCAAGGGGAGGATCAGCCCCAGCATTTT.

The V and J genes are TRBV24-1 and TRBJ2-1, with D tentatively TRBD2 (7 bases). V gave up 3 bases and J gave up 0 bases, with 17 bases separating them. The germline V gene encodes CDR1 KGHDR and CDR2 SFDVKD. The CDR3 length is 18 residues. CDR3 bases: TGTGCCACCAGTGATAGGGGGGGGTCGCTTAGCTCCTACAATGAGCAGTTCTTC. Translated, it gives CATSDRGGSLSSYNEQFF.

The chain links TRBV27 to TRBJ1-2; D not resolved. Trimming left V 5 bases short and J 8 bases short, with 12 bases between. This CDR3 comprises 12 residues. Germline V CDR1 and CDR2: MNHEY, SMNVEV (reference sequence). The CDR3 DNA is TGTGCCAGCAGTACCGGGAGCGGGGGCTACACCTTC. Encoded protein: CASSTGSGGYTF.

This chain uses TRBV4-2 with TRBJ2-7; 9 bases agree with TRBD2. V gave up 0 bases and J gave up 3 bases; unmatched junction bases: 9. The CDR3 totals 17 residues. The germline gives CDR1 LGHNA, CDR2 YNFKEQ. Written as DNA, the CDR3 is TGTGCCAGCAGCCAAGATCTTCCGTCTAGCGGGATCTACGAGCAGTACTTC. This encodes CASSQDLPSSGIYEQYF.

V gene TRBV4-1 combines with J gene TRBJ1-3; the D is unclear. Germline assignment: CDR1 MGHRA and CDR2 YSYEKL. There are 17 residues in the CDR3. The V and J ends lost 0 bases and 0 bases respectively, with 12 bases between them. CDR3 amino acids: CASSQDMVQSSGNTIYF. In nucleotides, the CDR3 is TGCGCCAGCAGCCAAGATATGGTCCAGTCCTCTGGAAACACCATATATTTT.

This clone occurred once. For the CDR3, the DNA is TGTGCCAGCAGGGACGCAGGGCCAACTAATGAAAAACTGTTTTTT. It encodes CASRDAGPTNEKLFF. The chain combines TRBV6-5 with TRBJ1-4; weak D call: TRBD1 (5 bases). The CDR3 runs to 15 residues. Trimming took off 6 bases at V and 0 bases at J, with 11 bases between the two ends. Germline CDR1 MNHEY, CDR2 SVGAGI.

Only one count was recorded for this clone. This rearrangement joins TRBV7-3 to TRBJ1-6, with D possibly TRBD1 on 5 matching bases. The CDR3 extends over 15 amino acids. Germline V lookup: CDR1 SGHTA, CDR2 FQGTGA. V was cut by 1 base and J by 8 bases, with 12 bases left in between. CDR3 region: CASSLMVARDSPLHF. CDR3 bases: TGTGCCAGCAGCTTAATGGTGGCCAGGGATTCACCCCTCCACTTT.

This chain joins TRBV18 and TRBJ2-7, with 8 bases identical to TRBD2. After removal of 6 bases from V and 1 base from J, the junction contained 5 bases not matched to a gene. Per the germline V gene, CDR1 is KGHSH and CDR2 is LQKENI. This CDR3 spans 14 amino acids. The CDR3, as DNA: TGTGCCAGCTCCCGAACGGGGGGGTCCTACGAGCAGTACTTC. Its translation: CASSRTGGSYEQYF.

The chain uses TRBV19 and TRBJ1-2, with 7 bases identical to TRBD1. Per the germline V gene, CDR1 is LNHDA and CDR2 is SQIVND (reference sequence). The junction had 6 bases not matched to a gene; V was cut back by 3 bases and J by 8 bases. The CDR3 spans 13 residues. The CDR3 sequence is CASSIQGGGGYTF. CDR3 nucleotides: TGTGCCAGTAGTATTCAGGGGGGAGGAGGCTACACCTTC.

The chain recombines TRBV7-9 with TRBJ2-3; D is possibly TRBD1 (6 bases). From germline, CDR1 is SEHNR and CDR2 FQNEAQ (reference sequence). Trimming removed 5 bases at V and 0 bases at J, with 15 bases between. There are 16 residues in the CDR3. CDR3 residues: CASSPQMGHSTDTQYF. The CDR3 DNA reads TGTGCCAGCAGCCCGCAAATGGGACACAGCACAGATACGCAGTATTTT.

The V and J genes are TRBV28 and TRBJ1-5; D may be TRBD1 (6 bases). CDR1 is MDHEN, CDR2 SYDVKM, per germline. The CDR3 is 16 amino acids. The V end lost 5 bases, the J end lost 0 bases, and 14 bases lay between the germline ends. Here the CDR3 reads CASSGSGDGSNQPQHF. CDR3 bases: TGTGCCAGCAGTGGCTCAGGGGACGGTAGCAATCAGCCCCAGCATTTT.

The chain has TRBV7-3 and TRBJ2-2; TRBD2 agrees at 8 bases. Germline V CDR1 and CDR2: SGHTA, FQGTGA. The CDR3 is 15 amino acids. V trimming: 0 bases; J trimming: 5 bases; junction bases outside the gene matches: 2. CDR3 residues: CASSLTGGGTGELFF. CDR3 bases: TGTGCCAGCAGCTTAACCGGCGGGGGGACCGGGGAGCTGTTTTTT.

This clone was counted a single time. This chain links TRBV5-1 with TRBJ1-1; TRBD1 matches 11 bases. The CDR3 loop spans 17 amino acids. The V segment lost 5 bases and the J segment 0 bases; nucleotides outside the gene matches: 9. Germline-derived CDR1 and CDR2 are SGHRS and YFSETQ. CDR3 in DNA: TGCGCCAGCAGGCTACTAGGGACAGGGGGTGTGAACACTGAAGCTTTCTTT. It codes for CASRLLGTGGVNTEAFF.

The chain couples TRBV10-2 to TRBJ2-5, with D tentatively TRBD2 (5 bases). The V gene lost 3 bases and the J gene lost 3 bases, with 14 bases spanning the gap. In germline, CDR1 is WSHSY, CDR2 SAAADI. This CDR3 has 15 amino acids. CDR3 residues: CASSERPGFEETQYF. CDR3 nucleotide sequence: TGCGCCAGCAGTGAAAGACCGGGATTCGAAGAGACCCAGTACTTC.

J is TRBJ2-5 and V is TRBV5-1; 8 positions agree with TRBD1. The germline V gene encodes CDR1 SGHRS and CDR2 YFSETQ. Trimming at V came to 3 bases and at J to 1 base, leaving 2 bases not matched to a gene. This CDR3 contains 14 residues. The CDR3, as DNA: TGCGCCAGCAGCTCTGGACAGGGCCAAGAGACCCAGTACTTC. Translating it yields CASSSGQGQETQYF.

This clone showed up just once. The chain has TRBV5-4 and TRBJ1-2, with 10 bases aligning to TRBD1. The CDR3 runs to 15 residues. In germline, CDR1 is SGHNT, CDR2 YYREEE (reference sequence). Trimming at V came to 4 bases and at J to 7 bases, leaving 10 bases not matched to a gene. The CDR3 is CASSPQDRGKGGYTF. The CDR3, as DNA: TGTGCCAGCAGCCCTCAGGACAGGGGGAAGGGTGGCTACACCTTC.

The chain carries TRBV6-6 and TRBJ1-3, with a weak D call TRBD1 (6 bases). The CDR3 totals 15 residues. Germline lookup yields CDR1 MNHNY and CDR2 SVGAGI (reference sequence). V was clipped by 3 bases and J by 0 bases, with 9 bases between them. The CDR3 DNA is TGTGCCAGCAGTTATGGACAGCACTCTGGAAACACCATATATTTT. Its protein product is CASSYGQHSGNTIYF.

The V and J genes are TRBV7-9 and TRBJ1-2; 12 bases are a match to TRBD1. The V and J ends lost 1 base and 6 bases, in that order; junction bases with no gene match: 6. Germline-derived CDR1 and CDR2 are SEHNR and FQNEAQ (reference sequence). The CDR3 totals 16 residues. The CDR3 bases are TGTGCCAGCAGCTTAGGGGACAGGGGGCGCAGGGATGGCTACACCTTC. Protein product: CASSLGDRGRRDGYTF.

This clone appeared a single time. The chain's CDR3 is CASSVSPLGDRPQHF. The CDR3 nucleotides are TGTGCCAGCAGCGTAAGCCCACTGGGAGATAGGCCCCAGCATTTT. The gene calls are TRBV9 and TRBJ1-5, with unresolved D. Germline CDR1 reads SGDLS; CDR2 reads YYNGEE. Between the trimmed V and J ends, which lost 1 base and 9 bases, there was a span of 17 bases. The CDR3 spans 15 residues.

The chain employs TRBV20-1 and TRBJ1-2; 12 bases agree with TRBD1. From germline, CDR1 is DFQATT and CDR2 SNEGSKA (reference sequence). Losses at the gene ends were 3 bases for V and 5 bases for J; bases not matched to a gene: 7. This CDR3 has 15 amino acids. Here the CDR3 reads CSASGTGGRRYGYTF. CDR3 DNA sequence: TGCAGTGCTAGTGGGACAGGGGGCAGGAGGTATGGCTACACCTTC.

The chain recombines TRBV28 with TRBJ2-7, with TRBD2 identical over 7 bases. CDR3 size: 14 residues. Per the germline V gene, CDR1 is MDHEN and CDR2 is SYDVKM. The V gene end was trimmed by 8 bases and the J gene end by 0 bases; junction bases not matched to a gene: 7. This CDR3 is CASRRRGTSYEQYF. In DNA, the CDR3 is TGTGCCAGCCGCAGGCGGGGGACCTCCTACGAGCAGTACTTC. Supplemented by reference TRBV28 and TRBJ2-7, the full variable domain reads DVKVTQSSRYLVKRTGEKVFLECVQDMDHENMFWYRQDPGLGLRLIYFSYDVKMKEKGDIPEGYSVSREKKERFSLILESASTNQTSMYLCASRRRGTSYEQYFGPGTRLTVT.

The chain carries TRBV29-1 and TRBJ2-7; D is undetermined. The germline CDR1 and CDR2 sequences are SQVTM and ANQGSEA. V lost 0 bases and J 1 base, leaving 7 bases between the germline ends. CDR3 size: 13 residues. The CDR3 loop reads CSVEEAVSYEQYF. CDR3 DNA sequence: TGCAGCGTTGAAGAGGCGGTATCCTACGAGCAGTACTTC.